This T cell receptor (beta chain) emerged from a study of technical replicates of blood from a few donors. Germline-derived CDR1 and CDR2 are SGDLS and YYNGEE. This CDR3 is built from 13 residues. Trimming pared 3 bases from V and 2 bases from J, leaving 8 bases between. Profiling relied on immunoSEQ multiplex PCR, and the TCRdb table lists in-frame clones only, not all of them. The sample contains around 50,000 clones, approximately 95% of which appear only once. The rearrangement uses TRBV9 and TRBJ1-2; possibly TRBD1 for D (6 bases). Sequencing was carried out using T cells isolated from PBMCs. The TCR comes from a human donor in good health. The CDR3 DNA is TGTGCCAGCAGCGAGGGACAAAACTATGGCTACACCTTC. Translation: CASSEGQNYGYTF.